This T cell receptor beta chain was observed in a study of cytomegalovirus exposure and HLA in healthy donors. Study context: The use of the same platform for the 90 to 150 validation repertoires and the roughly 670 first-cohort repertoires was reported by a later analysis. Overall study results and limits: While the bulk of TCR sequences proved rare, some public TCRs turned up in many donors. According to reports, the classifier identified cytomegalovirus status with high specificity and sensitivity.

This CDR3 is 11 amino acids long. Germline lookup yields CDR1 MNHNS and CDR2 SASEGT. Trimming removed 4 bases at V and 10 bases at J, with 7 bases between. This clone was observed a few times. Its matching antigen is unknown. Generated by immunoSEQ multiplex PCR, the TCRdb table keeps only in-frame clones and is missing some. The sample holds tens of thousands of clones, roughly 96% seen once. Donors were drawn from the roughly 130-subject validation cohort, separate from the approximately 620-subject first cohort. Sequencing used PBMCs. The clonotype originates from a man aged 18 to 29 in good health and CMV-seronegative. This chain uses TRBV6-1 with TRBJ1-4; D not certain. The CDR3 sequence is CASSVRGKLFF. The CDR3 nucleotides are TGTGCCAGCAGTGTACGAGGAAAACTGTTTTTT.